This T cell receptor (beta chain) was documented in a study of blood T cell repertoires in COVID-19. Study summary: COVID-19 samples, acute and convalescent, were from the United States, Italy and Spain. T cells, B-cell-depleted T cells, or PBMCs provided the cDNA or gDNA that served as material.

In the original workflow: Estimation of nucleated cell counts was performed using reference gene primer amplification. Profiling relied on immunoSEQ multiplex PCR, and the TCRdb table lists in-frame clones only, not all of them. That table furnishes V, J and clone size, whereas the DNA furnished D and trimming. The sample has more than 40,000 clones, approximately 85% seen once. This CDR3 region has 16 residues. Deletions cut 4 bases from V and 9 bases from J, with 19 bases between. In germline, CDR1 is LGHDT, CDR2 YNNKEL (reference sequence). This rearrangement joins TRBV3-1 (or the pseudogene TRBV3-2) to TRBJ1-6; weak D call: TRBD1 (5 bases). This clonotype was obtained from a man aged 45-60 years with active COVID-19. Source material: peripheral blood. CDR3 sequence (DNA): TGTGCCAGCAGCCGACCGGTCGGGCCTGGGGCTTCACCCCTCCACTTT. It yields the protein CASSRPVGPGASPLHF.